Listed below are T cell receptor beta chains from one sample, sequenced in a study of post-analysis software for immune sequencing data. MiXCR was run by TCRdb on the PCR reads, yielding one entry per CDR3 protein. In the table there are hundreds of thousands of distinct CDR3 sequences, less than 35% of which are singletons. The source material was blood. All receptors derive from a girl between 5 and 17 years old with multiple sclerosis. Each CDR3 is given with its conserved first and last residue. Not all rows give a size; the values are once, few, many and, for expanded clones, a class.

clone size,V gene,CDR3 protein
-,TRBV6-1,CASSKHPYEQYF
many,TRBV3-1,CASSRSPYEQYF
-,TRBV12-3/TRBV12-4,CASSPPRTGGPYEQYF
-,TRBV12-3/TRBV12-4,CASRSRQGADSTEAFF
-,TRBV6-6,CASSYYTGPRGYTF
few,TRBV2,CASTPEAAEAFF
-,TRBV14,CASKNEIRGSPLHF
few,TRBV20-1,CSARKGAPNTEAFF
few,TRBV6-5,CASSQTVESPSEQYF
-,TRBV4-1,CASSPEHGVYGYTF
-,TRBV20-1,CSAGGQEGTEKLFF
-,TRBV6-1,CASSGNPLADYNEQFF
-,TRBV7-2,CASTPRLQETQYF
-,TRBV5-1,CASNRQGGYNEQFF
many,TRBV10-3,CAISENPGDQETQYF
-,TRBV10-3,CAAKDGYYEQYF
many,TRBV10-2,CASEDYNEQFF
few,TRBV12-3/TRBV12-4,CASSLEGEGTEQFF
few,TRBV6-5,CASSYATQGYGYTF